One and the same sample provided the 30 T cell receptor beta chains below, sequenced in a study of blood T cell repertoires in COVID-19. Profiled with immunoSEQ multiplex PCR; TCRdb holds only in-frame clones, not every one. The data hold fewer than 90,000 clones, with 80% to 90% observed a single time. Sequenced material: peripheral blood. These TCRs come from a man younger than 40 with acute or convalescent COVID-19.

The chain carries TRBV18 and TRBJ2-3, with 12 bases that match TRBD2. V lost 4 bases to trimming and J lost 8 bases; unmatched junction nucleotides: 10. Germline lookup yields CDR1 KGHSH and CDR2 LQKENI. The CDR3 has 16 residues. The CDR3 sequence is CASSLGLAGEDGTQYF. For the CDR3, the DNA is TGTGCCAGCTCACTGGGACTAGCGGGTGAGGATGGTACGCAGTATTTT.

The CDR3 spells CASSPTSVTYEQYF. Here the CDR3 DNA reads TGTGCCAGCAGCCCTACTAGCGTTACCTACGAGCAGTACTTC. This chain joins TRBV7-2 and TRBJ2-7; 7 bases are a match to TRBD2. CDR3 length: 14 residues. V was clipped by 5 bases and J by 2 bases; unmatched bases: 6. The germline gives CDR1 SGHTA, CDR2 FQGNSA.

V gene TRBV28 combines with J gene TRBJ2-1, with TRBD2 identical over 10 bases. Germline-derived CDR1 and CDR2 are MDHEN and SYDVKM. The CDR3 consists of 18 residues. With 8 bases clipped from V and 0 bases from J, the junction kept 13 bases outside the gene matches. The CDR3 protein is CASSSGRSVKSSYNEQFF. The CDR3 DNA reads TGTGCCAGCTCTAGCGGGAGATCCGTAAAATCCTCCTACAATGAGCAGTTCTTC.

The V and J genes are TRBV3-1 (or the pseudogene TRBV3-2) and TRBJ2-1, with 8 bases matching TRBD2. This CDR3 comprises 16 residues. Germline CDR1 is LGHDT and CDR2 is YNNKEL (reference sequence). Germline trimming cut 0 bases from V and 5 bases from J; bases unmatched to any gene: 6. DNA of the CDR3: TGTGCCAGCAGCCAAGATTCCACTAGCGGTGACAATGAGCAGTTCTTC. As protein: CASSQDSTSGDNEQFF.

This clone is medium-sized within its sample. The chain links TRBV7-9 to TRBJ1-2; D is uncertain. V was pared by 3 bases and J by 5 bases, with 7 bases between. The CDR3 runs 12 residues. Germline values: CDR1 SEHNR, CDR2 FQNEAQ (reference sequence). The CDR3 sequence: CASSFGAYGYTF. The CDR3 DNA reads TGTGCCAGCAGCTTCGGTGCGTATGGCTACACCTTC. Full variable domain (remainder filled in from reference TRBV7-9 and TRBJ1-2): DTGVSQNPRHKITKRGQNVTFRCDPISEHNRLYWYRQTLGQGPEFLTYFQNEAQLEKSRLLSDRFSAERPKGSFSTLEIQRTEQGDSAMYLCASSFGAYGYTFGSGTRLTVV.

V and J are TRBV28 and TRBJ1-5; 9 positions agree with TRBD1. Germline V gives CDR1 MDHEN, CDR2 SYDVKM. The CDR3 length is 16 residues. The ends lost 8 bases at V and 4 bases at J; junction bases unmatched: 12. The CDR3: CASGPRPGQGNQPQHF. Here the CDR3 DNA reads TGTGCCAGCGGCCCGCGGCCGGGACAGGGTAATCAGCCCCAGCATTTT.

This clone has a single count. The chain links TRBV6-2 or TRBV6-3 to TRBJ2-7, with D unclear. The CDR3 is 12 amino acids. The germline CDR1 and CDR2 sequences are MNHEY and SVGEGT. The ends were cut back, 4 bases at V and 2 bases at J, with 6 bases in the middle. This CDR3 is CASSSVTYEQYF. CDR3 nucleotides: TGTGCCAGCAGTTCAGTAACCTACGAGCAGTACTTC.

The chain has TRBV13 and TRBJ2-2; 9 nucleotides match TRBD2. Germline V lookup: CDR1 PRHDT, CDR2 FYEKMQ (reference sequence). This CDR3 is 14 amino acids long. With 6 bases clipped from V and 7 bases from J, the junction kept 6 bases outside the gene matches. As DNA, the CDR3 is TGTGCCAGCAGGCTTATAGCGGGAGACGGGGAGCTGTTTTTT. Residues: CASRLIAGDGELFF.

The chain has TRBV19 and TRBJ2-3; 7 bases are a match to TRBD1. CDR3 size: 14 residues. V shed 4 bases, J shed 1 base, and the junction held 2 bases outside the gene matches. In germline, CDR1 is LNHDA, CDR2 SQIVND (reference sequence). The DNA for the CDR3 is TGTGCCAGTAGTAGCACAGGGGGCACAGATACGCAGTATTTT. Translating it yields CASSSTGGTDTQYF.

The CDR3 loop reads CASSTPGLAKNIQYF. The CDR3 DNA is TGTGCCAGTAGTACCCCTGGCCTAGCCAAAAACATTCAGTACTTC. The rearrangement links TRBV19 to TRBJ2-4; D call uncertain. Trimming took off 4 bases at V and 0 bases at J, with 10 bases between the two ends. The CDR3 extends over 15 amino acids. The germline CDR1 and CDR2 sequences are LNHDA and SQIVND (reference sequence).

The chain uses TRBV7-6 and TRBJ2-5; 8 nucleotides agree with TRBD1. CDR3 length equals 15 residues. V lost 5 bases and J lost 4; bases outside the gene matches: 9. Germline values: CDR1 SGHVS, CDR2 FNYEAQ. DNA of the CDR3: TGTGCCAGCAGCCCTGTAGGACAGGGAATAGAGACCCAGTACTTC. Amino acids: CASSPVGQGIETQYF.

The V gene is TRBV25-1, the J gene TRBJ1-4; D unclear. The V gene's germline CDR1 is MGHDK and CDR2 SYGVNS. This CDR3 comprises 15 residues. V was clipped by 4 bases and J by 0 bases, with 9 bases between them. CDR3 in DNA: TGTGCCAGCAGTGTCGAGATTGCAACTAATGAAAAACTGTTTTTT. Translated, it gives CASSVEIATNEKLFF.

CDR3 nucleotide sequence: TGTGCCAGCAGAGCCTTGGGACAGATCTACGAGCAGTACTTC. It specifies CASRALGQIYEQYF. J is TRBJ2-7 and V is TRBV28, with 7 bases aligning to TRBD1. CDR3 size: 14 residues. Trimming removed 6 bases from V and 3 bases from J; junction bases left unmatched: 8. Per germline, CDR1 MDHEN and CDR2 SYDVKM. Supplemented by reference TRBV28 and TRBJ2-7, the full variable domain reads DVKVTQSSRYLVKRTGEKVFLECVQDMDHENMFWYRQDPGLGLRLIYFSYDVKMKEKGDIPEGYSVSREKKERFSLILESASTNQTSMYLCASRALGQIYEQYFGPGTRLTVT.

The chain is built from TRBV4-1 and TRBJ2-7; possibly TRBD1 for D (6 bases). Germline-derived CDR1 and CDR2 are MGHRA and YSYEKL. Trimming removed 0 bases from V and 2 bases from J, with 14 bases in between. The CDR3 has 16 amino acids. The CDR3 sequence is CASSQDLGQSAYEQYF. The CDR3 bases are TGCGCCAGCAGCCAAGACCTAGGACAGTCCGCCTACGAGCAGTACTTC.

The genes are TRBV30 and TRBJ2-3; D unresolved. This CDR3 contains 14 residues. Trimming stripped 0 bases from V and 5 bases from J, with 12 bases between. Germline V gene lookup returns CDR1 GTSNPN and CDR2 SVGIG (reference sequence). As DNA, the CDR3 is TGTGCCTGGAGTGTACTCAAAATCGTAGATACGCAGTATTTT. Its protein product is CAWSVLKIVDTQYF.

The chain joins TRBV2 to TRBJ1-1; D is uncertain. Germline V gives CDR1 SNHLY, CDR2 FYNNEI. The CDR3 covers 13 residues. The germline V and J ends were trimmed by 8 bases and 1 base, with 11 bases remaining between them. Here the CDR3 DNA reads TGTGCCAGCTCGGGATGGCGGAACACTGAAGCTTTCTTT. This translates into CASSGWRNTEAFF.

V usage is TRBV7-6 and J usage is TRBJ2-7, with D perhaps TRBD1 (5 bases). This CDR3 region has 14 residues. Germline loops: CDR1 SGHVS, CDR2 FNYEAQ. Deletions cut 2 bases from V and 3 bases from J, with 11 bases between. CDR3 bases: TGTGCCAGCAGCTTAAGGGAAGGGGTCTACGAGCAGTACTTC. Translation gives CASSLREGVYEQYF.

This chain joins TRBV6-6 and TRBJ2-2; 8 bases are a match to TRBD2. Unmatched junction bases numbered 3, after V lost 2 bases and J lost 1 base. Germline-derived CDR1 and CDR2 are MNHNY and SVGAGI (reference sequence). The CDR3 is made up of 16 amino acids. The DNA of the CDR3 is TGTGCCAGCAGTTACAAGGCGGGAGGGAACACCGGGGAGCTGTTTTTT. This translates into CASSYKAGGNTGELFF.

The chain has TRBV5-1 and TRBJ2-5; 14 bases align to TRBD2. This CDR3 has 16 residues. The trim removed 3 bases at V and 4 bases at J, leaving 5 bases unmatched. In germline, CDR1 is SGHRS, CDR2 YFSETQ. The CDR3 region is CASSSGLAGVRETQYF. The CDR3 DNA is TGCGCCAGCAGCTCGGGACTAGCGGGAGTTAGAGAGACCCAGTACTTC.

The rearrangement links TRBV28 to TRBJ1-6; TRBD1 might be the D (6 bases). V lost 7 bases and J 8 bases, leaving 12 bases between the germline ends. Germline V lookup: CDR1 MDHEN, CDR2 SYDVKM. CDR3 length equals 13 residues. CDR3 DNA: TGTGCCAGCACGGGGGGCTGGGATTCACCCCTCCACTTT. This sequence encodes CASTGGWDSPLHF. Supplemented by reference TRBV28 and TRBJ1-6, the full variable domain reads DVKVTQSSRYLVKRTGEKVFLECVQDMDHENMFWYRQDPGLGLRLIYFSYDVKMKEKGDIPEGYSVSREKKERFSLILESASTNQTSMYLCASTGGWDSPLHFGNGTRLTVT.

V usage is TRBV3-1 (or the pseudogene TRBV3-2) and J usage is TRBJ2-1; 10 bases align to TRBD2. The germline gives CDR1 LGHDT, CDR2 YNNKEL (reference sequence). This CDR3 is built from 16 residues. The V segment lost 1 base and the J segment 9 bases; nucleotides outside the gene matches: 9. CDR3 in amino acids: CASSQAAGLALSEQFF. The DNA of the CDR3 is TGTGCCAGCAGCCAAGCCGCGGGACTAGCGCTAAGTGAGCAGTTCTTC.

The chain's CDR3 is CASSIDLGSPLHF. For the CDR3, the DNA is TGTGCCAGTAGTATAGATCTCGGTTCACCCCTCCACTTT. The chain employs TRBV19 and TRBJ1-6; D gene uncertain. CDR1 is LNHDA and CDR2 is SQIVND in the germline V gene (reference sequence). The V and J ends lost 0 bases and 9 bases respectively, with 6 bases between them. The CDR3 sequence is 13 residues long. Supplemented by reference TRBV19 and TRBJ1-6, the full variable domain reads DGGITQSPKYLFRKEGQNVTLSCEQNLNHDAMYWYRQDPGQGLRLIYYSQIVNDFQKGDIAEGYSVSREKKESFPLTVTSAQKNPTAFYLCASSIDLGSPLHFGNGTRLTVT.

The V and J genes are TRBV19 and TRBJ2-1; 7 nucleotides agree with TRBD1. V was clipped by 7 bases and J by 0 bases; unmatched bases: 3. In germline, CDR1 is LNHDA, CDR2 SQIVND (reference sequence). The CDR3 contains 14 residues. CDR3 sequence reads: CASTGGSSYNEQFF. The CDR3 nucleotides read TGTGCCAGTACAGGGGGAAGCTCCTACAATGAGCAGTTCTTC.

This clone was seen once. The rearrangement links TRBV9 to TRBJ1-1, with D hard to call. Germline V gives CDR1 SGDLS, CDR2 YYNGEE. This CDR3 contains 14 residues. V was shortened by 2 bases and J by 5 bases, with 13 bases between the two germline ends. As DNA, the CDR3 is TGTGCCAGCAGCGTTACGGGTTATAGGACTGAAGCTTTCTTT. It encodes CASSVTGYRTEAFF.

This chain connects TRBV3-1 (or the pseudogene TRBV3-2) to TRBJ1-3; D might be TRBD1 (5 bases). Germline CDR1 reads LGHDT; CDR2 reads YNNKEL (reference sequence). The V end lost 2 bases, the J end lost 0 bases, and 8 bases lay between the germline ends. This CDR3 has 15 residues. The CDR3: CASSQQGYSGNTIYF. The CDR3 bases are TGTGCCAGCAGCCAACAGGGATACTCTGGAAACACCATATATTTT.

This clone appeared once. The chain combines TRBV28 with TRBJ2-5; possibly TRBD1 for D (6 bases). CDR3 length: 14 residues. Germline lookup yields CDR1 MDHEN and CDR2 SYDVKM. Trimming removed 8 bases from V and 2 bases from J, with 15 bases in between. The CDR3 reads CASFSGHKQETQYF. In DNA, the CDR3 is TGTGCCAGCTTTTCGGGACACAAACAAGAGACCCAGTACTTC.

The rearrangement joins TRBV7-3 to TRBJ1-5; 7 bases map to TRBD1. V dropped 5 bases and J dropped 6; count of bases not matched to a gene: 7. From germline, CDR1 is SGHTA and CDR2 FQGTGA. The CDR3 totals 14 residues. The CDR3 spells CASSGRQGRQPQHF. In nucleotides, the CDR3 is TGTGCCAGCAGCGGGAGACAGGGACGTCAGCCCCAGCATTTT.

The chain couples TRBV29-1 to TRBJ2-5, with TRBD1 as a possible D gene (6 bases). Germline V gives CDR1 SQVTM, CDR2 ANQGSEA. V was pared by 6 bases and J by 6 bases, with 11 bases between. The CDR3 covers 11 residues. The CDR3 here is CSVRGGQTQYF. The CDR3 coding sequence is TGCAGCGTAAGAGGGGGACAGACCCAGTACTTC.

The V gene is TRBV6-1, the J gene TRBJ2-7; tentative D call: TRBD1 (6 bases). Per germline, CDR1 MNHNS and CDR2 SASEGT. The CDR3 length is 18 residues. With 4 bases removed from V and 3 bases from J, the gap between germline ends came to 25 bases. CDR3 sequence reads: CASSALGHEEHYYYEQYF. CDR3 bases: TGTGCCAGCAGTGCCTTGGGACACGAAGAACACTACTACTACGAGCAGTACTTC.

This chain links TRBV24-1 with TRBJ2-1; 10 positions agree with TRBD2. Germline V gene lookup returns CDR1 KGHDR and CDR2 SFDVKD. The CDR3 length is 15 residues. V shed 5 bases and J 9 bases; nucleotides not matched to a gene: 9. CDR3 loop: CATSVGSGRNGEQFF. CDR3 coding DNA: TGTGCCACCAGTGTCGGTAGCGGGAGGAATGGTGAGCAGTTCTTC.